This T cell receptor beta chain originates from a study of shared clonotypes between healthy human individuals. As for the study in general: Participating donors consisted of two women and three men aged 18 to 49. The plates for each donor numbered three CD4 naive, three CD4 memory, two CD8 naive and one CD8 memory. Whole-study results and caveats: A handful of donors shared 5% to 5.5% of their naive CD4 clonotypes. Investigators expected sequencing depth to affect clonotype sharing among donors.

About this clone: The antigen remains unidentified. Other DNA sequences in this specimen translate into the identical CDR3.

Measured with immunoSEQ multiplex PCR; TCRdb has only the in-frame clones, and not every one. The repertoire consists of 2 million to 3 million clones, with 90% to 95% occurring once and the leading ten covering about 0.34%. The CDR3 is 13 amino acids. V was pared by 1 base and J by 1 base, with 3 bases between. CDR1 is SGHTA, CDR2 FQGNSA, per germline. The TCR was taken from a man aged 18 to 29 in good health. Some clones in this sample may be carry-over from other donors' samples. This chain joins TRBV7-2 and TRBJ2-3; D not resolved. The material sequenced was naive CD4+ T cells from PBMCs. Subset reported: CD45RA+ positively selected. Here the CDR3 DNA reads TGTGCCAGCAGCTTAGGTGGCACAGATACGCAGTATTTT. The encoded protein is CASSLGGTDTQYF.